The clone carrying this T cell receptor (beta chain) was recorded only once. As yet, its antigen is unknown. The sample comes from a study of neoadjuvant nivolumab and ipilimumab in lung cancer. Points from the study as a whole: Blood richness before therapy tracked richness in tumors resected after neoadjuvant therapy. Only two of four nivolumab-treated tumors gained richness and clonality by surgery. Only a single major-pathologic-response sample was available for clonality analysis. TCR richness and clonality were higher in tumors than adjacent uninvolved lung.

Profiling relied on immunoSEQ multiplex PCR, and the TCRdb table lists in-frame clones only, not all of them. The repertoire holds fewer than 35,000 clones, with around 80% as singletons. The receptor comes from an adult with non-small cell lung cancer. The specimen comprised peripheral blood, sampled before neoadjuvant nivolumab, alone or with ipilimumab.

Written as DNA, the CDR3 is TGTGCCAGCAGTAAGGGGACAGGGGGGATCGGGGAGCTGTTTTTT. This codes for CASSKGTGGIGELFF. The V call is TRBV6-5, the J call TRBJ2-2; TRBD1 aligns across 11 bases. The CDR3 is 15 amino acids. V gave up 5 bases and J gave up 7 bases; unmatched junction bases: 6. The germline V gene encodes CDR1 MNHEY and CDR2 SVGAGI.